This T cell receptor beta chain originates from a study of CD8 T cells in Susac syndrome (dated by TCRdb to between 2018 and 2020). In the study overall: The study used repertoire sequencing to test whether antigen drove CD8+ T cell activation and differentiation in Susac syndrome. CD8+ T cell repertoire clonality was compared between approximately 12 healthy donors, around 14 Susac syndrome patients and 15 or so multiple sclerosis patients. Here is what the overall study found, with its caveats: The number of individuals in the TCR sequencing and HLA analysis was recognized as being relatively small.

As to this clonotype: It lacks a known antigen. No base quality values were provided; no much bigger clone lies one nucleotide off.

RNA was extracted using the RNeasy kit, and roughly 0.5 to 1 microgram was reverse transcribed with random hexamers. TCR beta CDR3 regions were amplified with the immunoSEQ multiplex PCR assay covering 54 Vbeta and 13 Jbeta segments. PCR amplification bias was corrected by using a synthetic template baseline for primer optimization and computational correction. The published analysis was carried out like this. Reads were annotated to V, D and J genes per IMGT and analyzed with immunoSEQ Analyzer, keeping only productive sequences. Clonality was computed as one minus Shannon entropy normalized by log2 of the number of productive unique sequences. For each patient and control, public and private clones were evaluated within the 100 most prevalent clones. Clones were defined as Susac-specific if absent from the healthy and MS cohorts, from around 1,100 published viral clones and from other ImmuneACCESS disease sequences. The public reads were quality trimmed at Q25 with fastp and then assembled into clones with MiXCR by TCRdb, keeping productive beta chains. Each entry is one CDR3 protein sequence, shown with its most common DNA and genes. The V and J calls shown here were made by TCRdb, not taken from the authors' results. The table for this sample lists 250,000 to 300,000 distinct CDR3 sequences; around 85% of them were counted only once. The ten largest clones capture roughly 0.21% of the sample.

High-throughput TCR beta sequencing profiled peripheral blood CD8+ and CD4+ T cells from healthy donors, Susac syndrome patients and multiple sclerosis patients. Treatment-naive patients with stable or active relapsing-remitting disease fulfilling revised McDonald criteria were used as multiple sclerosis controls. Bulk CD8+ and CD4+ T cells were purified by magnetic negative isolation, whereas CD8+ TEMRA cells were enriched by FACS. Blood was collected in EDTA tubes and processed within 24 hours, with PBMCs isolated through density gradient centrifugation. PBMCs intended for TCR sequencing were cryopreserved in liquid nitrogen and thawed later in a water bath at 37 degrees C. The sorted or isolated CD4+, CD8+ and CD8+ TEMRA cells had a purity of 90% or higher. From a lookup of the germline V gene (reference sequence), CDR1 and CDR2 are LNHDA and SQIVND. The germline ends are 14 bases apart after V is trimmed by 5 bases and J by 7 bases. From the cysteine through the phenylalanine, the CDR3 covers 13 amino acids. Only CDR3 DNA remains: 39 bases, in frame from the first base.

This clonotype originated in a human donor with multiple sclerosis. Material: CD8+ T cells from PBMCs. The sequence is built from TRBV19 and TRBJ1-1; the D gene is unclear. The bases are TGTGCCAGTAGTGCGCCCCTTACGGGTGAAGCTTTCTTT. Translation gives CASSAPLTGEAFF.